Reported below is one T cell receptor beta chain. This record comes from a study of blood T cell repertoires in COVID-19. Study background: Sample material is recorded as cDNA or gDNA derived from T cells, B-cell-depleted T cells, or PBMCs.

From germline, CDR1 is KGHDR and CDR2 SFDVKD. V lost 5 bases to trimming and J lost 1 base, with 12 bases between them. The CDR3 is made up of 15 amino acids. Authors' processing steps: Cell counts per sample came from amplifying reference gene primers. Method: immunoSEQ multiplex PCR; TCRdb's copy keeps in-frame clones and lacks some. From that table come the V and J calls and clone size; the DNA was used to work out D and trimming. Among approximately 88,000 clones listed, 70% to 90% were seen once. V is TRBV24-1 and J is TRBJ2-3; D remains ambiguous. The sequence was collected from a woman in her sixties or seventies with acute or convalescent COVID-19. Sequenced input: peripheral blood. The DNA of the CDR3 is TGTGCCACCAGTGCCCCCGTAGGAGGCACAGATACGCAGTATTTT. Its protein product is CATSAPVGGTDTQYF.